This T cell receptor (beta chain) was identified during a study of T cell changes during pregnancy in multiple sclerosis. Sequencing was performed with immunoSEQ multiplex PCR; in TCRdb, only in-frame clones are kept and a portion is missing. Of approximately 61,000 clones detected, around 90% appear once; the ten largest clones hold 1.5% to 2%. Germline CDR1 reads PRHDT; CDR2 reads FYEKMQ (reference sequence). V was pared by 5 bases and J by 6 bases, with 10 bases between. This CDR3 contains 12 residues. The TCR sequence derives from a female donor with multiple sclerosis, enrolled in a pregnancy study. This chain uses TRBV13 with TRBJ1-1; the D gene is possibly TRBD1 (6 bases). The sequencing here drew on peripheral blood, taken in the first trimester of pregnancy. The CDR3 protein is CASSLNRAEAFF. The DNA for the CDR3 is TGTGCCAGCAGCCTGAACAGGGCTGAAGCTTTCTTT.